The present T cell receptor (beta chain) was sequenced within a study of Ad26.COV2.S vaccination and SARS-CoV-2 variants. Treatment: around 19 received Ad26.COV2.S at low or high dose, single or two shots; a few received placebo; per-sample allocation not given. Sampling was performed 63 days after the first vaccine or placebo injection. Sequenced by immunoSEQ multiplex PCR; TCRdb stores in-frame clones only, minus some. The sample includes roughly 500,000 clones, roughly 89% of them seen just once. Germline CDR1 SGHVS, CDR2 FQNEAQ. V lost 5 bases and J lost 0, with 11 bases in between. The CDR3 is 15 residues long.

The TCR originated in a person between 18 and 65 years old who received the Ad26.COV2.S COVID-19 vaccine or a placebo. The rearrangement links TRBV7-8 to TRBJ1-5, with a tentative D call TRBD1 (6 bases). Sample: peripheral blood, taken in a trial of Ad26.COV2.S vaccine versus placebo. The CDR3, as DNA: TGTGCCAGCAGCCCCCGACAGGTTAGCAATCAGCCCCAGCATTTT. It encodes CASSPRQVSNQPQHF.